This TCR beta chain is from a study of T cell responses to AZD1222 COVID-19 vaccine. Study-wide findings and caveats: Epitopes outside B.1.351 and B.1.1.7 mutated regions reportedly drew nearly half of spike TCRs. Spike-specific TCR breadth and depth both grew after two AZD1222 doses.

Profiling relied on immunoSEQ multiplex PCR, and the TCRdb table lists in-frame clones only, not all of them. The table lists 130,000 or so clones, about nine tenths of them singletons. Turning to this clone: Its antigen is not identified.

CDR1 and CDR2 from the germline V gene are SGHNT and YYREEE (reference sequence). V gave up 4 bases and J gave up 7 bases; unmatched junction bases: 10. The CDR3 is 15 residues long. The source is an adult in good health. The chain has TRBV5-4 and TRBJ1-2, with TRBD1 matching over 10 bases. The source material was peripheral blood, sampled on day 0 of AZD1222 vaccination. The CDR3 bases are TGTGCCAGCAGCCTCCCACTCGACAGGGGGCCTGGCTACACCTTC. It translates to CASSLPLDRGPGYTF.